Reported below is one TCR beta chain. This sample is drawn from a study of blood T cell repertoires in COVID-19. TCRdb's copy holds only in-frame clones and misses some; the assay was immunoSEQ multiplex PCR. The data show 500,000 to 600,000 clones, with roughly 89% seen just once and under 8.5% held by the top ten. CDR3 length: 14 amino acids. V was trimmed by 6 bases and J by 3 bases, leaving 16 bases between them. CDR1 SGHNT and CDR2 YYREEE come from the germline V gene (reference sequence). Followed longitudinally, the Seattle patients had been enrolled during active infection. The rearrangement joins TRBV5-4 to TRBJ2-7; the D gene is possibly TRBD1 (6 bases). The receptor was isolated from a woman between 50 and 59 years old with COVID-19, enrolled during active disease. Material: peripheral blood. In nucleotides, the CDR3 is TGTGCCAGCACTACGGACAGAAAACTCTACGAGCAGTACTTC. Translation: CASTTDRKLYEQYF.